This paragraph covers one T cell receptor beta chain sequence. TCRdb itself ran the RT-PCR reads through MiXCR, one entry per CDR3 protein. Found here are almost 700,000 distinct CDR3 sequences, 11% to 15% of them singletons; the top ten hold just over 3.5%. This CDR3 comprises 14 residues. Trimming took 0 bases from V and 1 from J, leaving 10 bases between them. Germline CDR1 and CDR2: DFQATT and SNEGSKA (reference sequence). The source is a female donor in good health, serving as a healthy control. This chain connects TRBV20-1 to TRBJ2-7, with no clear D. Sample: memory CD4+ T cells from blood. CDR3 DNA sequence: TGCAGTGCTAGAGATGATCCCGGGTCCTACGAGCAGTACTTC. Translated: CSARDDPGSYEQYF.